In this sample, the clone carrying this T cell receptor (beta chain) turned up once. Its specificity is not known. Generated by immunoSEQ multiplex PCR, the TCRdb table keeps only in-frame clones and is missing some. The repertoire holds 94,000 or so clones, with approximately 90% as singletons. The source of the sample is a study of T cell responses to AZD1222 COVID-19 vaccine. Trimming cost V 1 base and J 5 bases, with 5 bases left between them. The CDR3 runs to 12 residues. Findings and limits, study-wide: Unmutated variant regions reportedly attract nearly half of all spike-specific TCRs.

This clonotype originated in an adult in good health. The sample was peripheral blood, taken on day 0 of AZD1222 vaccination. The V gene is TRBV12-3 or TRBV12-4, the J gene TRBJ1-2; D remains ambiguous. The CDR3 nucleotides read TGTGCCAGCAGTTTAGTGCTTTATGGCTACACCTTC. Translating it yields CASSLVLYGYTF.